This T cell receptor beta chain was obtained from a study of shared clonotypes between healthy human individuals. Study-wide findings and caveats: Enrolling few donors narrowed the genetic and exposure-history diversity that was represented.

As concerns this clone: Its antigen is unidentified.

TCRdb's copy holds only in-frame clones and misses some; the assay was immunoSEQ multiplex PCR. The sample yields around 2,000,000 clones, 90% to 95% seen once. The sequencing input was naive CD4+ T cells sorted from blood. Subset given: CD45RA+ positively selected. The origin of this receptor is a man between 18 and 35 years old in good health.

As DNA, the CDR3 is TGTGCCAGCAGCTTGGGGACAGGGGGGCGCACAGATACGCAGTATTTT. It specifies CASSLGTGGRTDTQYF. The V and J genes are TRBV5-5 and TRBJ2-3, with 10 bases aligning to TRBD1. The V and J ends lost 0 bases and 1 base, in that order; junction bases with no gene match: 2. Germline V lookup: CDR1 SGHKS, CDR2 YYEKEE (reference sequence). The length of the CDR3 is 16 residues. The whole variable domain, filled in from reference TRBV5-5 and TRBJ2-3, reads DAGVTQSPTHLIKTRGQQVTLRCSPISGHKSVSWYQQVLGQGPQFIFQYYEKEERGRGNFPDRFSARQFPNYSSELNVNALLLGDSALYLCASSLGTGGRTDTQYFGPGTRLTVL.